The 10 T cell receptor beta chains presented below share a single source sample, sequenced in a study of T-cell memory formation after mild COVID-19. TCRdb called the 5' RACE reads again in MiXCR, with one record for every CDR3 protein. Of 30,000 to 45,000 distinct CDR3 sequences in the sample, about 10% were seen once. The sample comprised PBMCs or a T cell subset sorted from them (not recorded which). The source of these receptors is a man aged 18 to 35 who had mild COVID-19 (a few samples of this study predate the infection). Cell type and time point are not known.

This clonotype was counted many times. The V and J genes are TRBV5-6 and TRBJ2-7; no reliable D call. Trimming left V 4 bases short and J 3 bases short, with 14 bases between. Germline-derived CDR1 and CDR2 are SGHDT and YYEEEE. The CDR3 totals 14 residues. This CDR3 reads CASSNPTRIYEQYV. The CDR3 nucleotides are TGTGCCAGCAGCAACCCCACAAGGATCTACGAGCAGTACGTC.

This clonotype was detected many times. This sequence joins TRBV6-5 and TRBJ1-2; weak D call: TRBD1 (6 bases). The CDR3 loop spans 13 amino acids. CDR1 and CDR2 (germline): MNHEY, SVGAGI. With 0 bases removed from V and 10 bases from J, the gap between germline ends came to 12 bases. The CDR3 sequence: CASSYSRGYFYTF. The CDR3 DNA reads as TGTGCCAGCAGTTACTCGAGGGGGTACTTCTACACCTTC.

This clonotype has at least ten counts. CDR3 bases: TGCAGTGCTAGAGATGTCCAGACTAGCACAGATACGCAGTATTTT. This encodes CSARDVQTSTDTQYF. The genes are TRBV20-1 and TRBJ2-3; unclear D gene. From germline, CDR1 is DFQATT and CDR2 SNEGSKA (reference sequence). CDR3 length: 15 amino acids. V lost 0 bases, J lost 0 bases, and 10 bases lay in between.

This clonotype was seen ten or more times. The J gene is TRBJ2-7, the V gene TRBV15; unclear D gene. Germline V gives CDR1 LNHNV, CDR2 YYDKDF (reference sequence). The CDR3 is 15 amino acids. V was cut by 2 bases and J by 6 bases, with 17 bases left in between. This chain's CDR3 is CATSRLGPLRGEQYF. The CDR3 DNA reads TGTGCCACCAGCAGACTAGGACCCCTTCGCGGCGAGCAGTACTTC. The variable domain in full, completed from reference TRBV15 and TRBJ2-7, reads DAMVIQNPRYQVTQFGKPVTLSCSQTLNHNVMYWYQQKSSQAPKLLFHYYDKDFNNEADTPDNFQSRRPNTSFCFLDIRSPGLGDTAMYLCATSRLGPLRGEQYFGPGTRLTVT.

This clonotype showed up many times. The J gene is TRBJ2-3, the V gene TRBV4-2; 7 nucleotides align to TRBD2. The CDR3 has 18 residues. V was clipped by 2 bases and J by 0 bases; unmatched bases: 11. Germline CDR1 is LGHNA and CDR2 is YNFKEQ. The CDR3 region is CASSQFRLADSSTDTQYF. CDR3 coding DNA: TGTGCCAGCAGCCAATTTAGGCTAGCGGATTCTAGCACAGATACGCAGTATTTT.

This clonotype occurred many times. The chain carries TRBV6-2 or TRBV6-3 and TRBJ1-5; D possibly corresponds to TRBD1 (6 bases). V lost 5 bases and J 3 bases, leaving 8 bases between the germline ends. The CDR3 spans 13 residues. Germline values: CDR1 MNHEY, CDR2 SVGEGT. DNA for the CDR3: TGTGCCAGCAGTGCGGGGGCCAATCAGCCCCAGCATTTT. Protein: CASSAGANQPQHF.

This clonotype was recorded at least ten times. This sequence joins TRBV6-2 or TRBV6-3 and TRBJ1-4; tentative D call: TRBD1 (5 bases). Germline V gives CDR1 MNHEY, CDR2 SVGEGT. This CDR3 spans 18 amino acids. Trimming left V 2 bases short and J 0 bases short, with 16 bases between. CDR3 residues: CASSYAFGETATNEKLFF. As DNA, the CDR3 is TGTGCCAGCAGTTACGCCTTCGGAGAGACAGCAACTAATGAAAAACTGTTTTTT.

This clonotype was observed many times. The J gene is TRBJ2-7, the V gene TRBV6-5; no firm D call. Germline lookup yields CDR1 MNHEY and CDR2 SVGAGI. Between the trimmed V and J ends, which lost 0 bases and 7 bases, there was a span of 19 bases. The CDR3 length is 16 residues. As DNA, the CDR3 is TGTGCCAGCAGTTACTCGCCCCGGACGGTGGTTACGGAGCAGTACTTC. Protein sequence: CASSYSPRTVVTEQYF.

This clonotype was counted at least ten times. The chain employs TRBV5-1 and TRBJ2-2; a weak D match, TRBD1 (6 bases). V dropped 3 bases and J dropped 7 bases, with 13 bases sitting between them. The germline gives CDR1 SGHRS, CDR2 YFSETQ. The length of the CDR3 is 14 residues. Here the CDR3 reads CASSSGGGGGELFF. The CDR3 region has the DNA TGCGCCAGCAGCTCCGGTGGGGGCGGCGGGGAGCTGTTTTTT.

The chain has TRBV15 and TRBJ1-5; D is uncertain. Germline CDR1 reads LNHNV; CDR2 reads YYDKDF (reference sequence). The CDR3 loop spans 16 amino acids. V lost 0 bases and J 3 bases, leaving 12 bases between the germline ends. The CDR3 nucleotides are TGTGCCACCAGCAGAGATTCGCCAGGTCTCAATCAGCCCCAGCATTTT. This sequence encodes CATSRDSPGLNQPQHF.